This T cell receptor (beta chain) was identified during a study of CD8+ T cells in alopecia areata. The overall study: Twice a day, 5 to 10 mg of oral tofacitinib was administered to treated patients. Study findings and constraints: Lesional scalp, especially alopecia totalis/universalis, showed higher clonality than normal scalp. Resident alphabeta T-cell populations of normal skin are likewise subject to sequencing in scalp samples.

The CDR3 is 14 amino acids. Germline V gene sequence: CDR1 SSHAT, CDR2 FNYEAQ (reference sequence). Concerning this clone itself: Its antigen remains unidentified. The junction differs from germline at one of its ends, possibly a read error.

It was cDNA, reverse transcribed from extracted RNA, that served as the sequencing template. Sequenced by immunoSEQ multiplex PCR; TCRdb stores in-frame clones only, minus some. The sample comprises roughly 250,000 clones, approximately 61% of which are singletons, and approximately 1.2% rests with the top ten. Sequencing was performed on CD4+ T cells sorted from blood, taken at week 0. This TCR was recovered from a human donor with alopecia areata. The V call is TRBV7-7, the J call TRBJ1-1; D remains ambiguous. The CDR3 DNA follows: TGTGCTAGCAGCTTAGCTATCGGGCAGGCCGAAGCTTTCTTT. Translated, it gives CASSLAIGQAEAFF.